Following are 27 T cell receptor beta chains from one sample sequenced in a study of cytomegalovirus exposure and HLA in healthy donors. With 60 Vbeta and 13 Jbeta primers, the PCR was carried out. Some clones are missing from TCRdb's copy, which holds only in-frame ones; the method was immunoSEQ multiplex PCR. Counted here are approximately 150,000 clones, around 72% occurring once; the ten biggest clones make up approximately 1.5%. The sequenced material came from PBMCs. The origin of the receptors is a man aged 45-65 years in good health and CMV-seronegative.

This clone has more than one count but fewer than ten. The V call is TRBV19, the J call TRBJ1-4, with 7 bases fitting TRBD1. Germline trimming cut 6 bases from V and 7 bases from J; bases unmatched to any gene: 8. CDR1 is LNHDA and CDR2 is SQIVND in the germline V gene (reference sequence). CDR3 length: 14 amino acids. The CDR3 region is CASRRRQGGEKLFF. The CDR3, as DNA: TGTGCCAGTAGACGCCGACAGGGAGGTGAAAAACTGTTTTTT. The whole variable domain, remainder taken from reference TRBV19 and TRBJ1-4, is DGGITQSPKYLFRKEGQNVTLSCEQNLNHDAMYWYRQDPGQGLRLIYYSQIVNDFQKGDIAEGYSVSREKKESFPLTVTSAQKNPTAFYLCASRRRQGGEKLFFGSGTQLSVL.

This clone was seen a single time. The chain uses TRBV4-3 and TRBJ2-1; 10 nucleotides agree with TRBD2. The CDR3 is 15 amino acids. CDR1 is LGHNA, CDR2 YSLEER, per germline. Trimming removed 9 bases from V and 1 base from J; junction bases left unmatched: 6. As DNA, the CDR3 is TGCGCCAGTAGCGATAGCGGGGGGTCCTACAATGAGCAGTTCTTC. Protein sequence: CASSDSGGSYNEQFF.

J is TRBJ2-3 and V is TRBV11-1; 7 positions match TRBD1. The CDR3 loop spans 14 amino acids. V dropped 5 bases and J dropped 5; count of bases not matched to a gene: 7. Germline V CDR1 and CDR2: SGHAT, FQDESV (reference sequence). Written as DNA, the CDR3 is TGTGCCAGCAGCCCGACAGGGCTGGAAGATACGCAGTATTTT. Encoded protein: CASSPTGLEDTQYF.

This clone has just a few counts. This chain uses TRBV2 with TRBJ1-5, with D possibly being TRBD1 (5 bases). The V gene lost 7 bases and the J gene lost 7 bases, with 14 bases spanning the gap. This CDR3 comprises 13 residues. The germline CDR1 and CDR2 sequences are SNHLY and FYNNEI. CDR3 sequence reads: CASKGPGGQPQHF. Written as DNA, the CDR3 is TGTGCCAGCAAGGGACCCGGGGGACAGCCCCAGCATTTT.

The genes are TRBV6-5 and TRBJ1-1; D might be TRBD1 (6 bases). The V gene lost 8 bases and the J gene lost 8 bases, with 18 bases spanning the gap. Germline V CDR1 and CDR2: MNHEY, SVGAGI. The CDR3 runs 13 residues. As DNA, the CDR3 is TGTGCCAGCCATTTCCCCTTTACAGGGGAAGCTTTCTTT. It is translated as CASHFPFTGEAFF.

The rearrangement joins TRBV6-5 to TRBJ1-3, with TRBD1 as a possible D gene (6 bases). Trimming took off 6 bases at V and 0 bases at J, with 12 bases between the two ends. Germline CDR1 reads MNHEY; CDR2 reads SVGAGI. The CDR3 spans 15 residues. CDR3: CASSRGHSSGNTIYF. The CDR3 nucleotides are TGTGCCAGCAGCCGGGGACATAGCTCTGGAAACACCATATATTTT.

The chain links TRBV6-5 to TRBJ1-1; no definite D call. Germline CDR1 reads MNHEY; CDR2 reads SVGAGI. V dropped 6 bases and J dropped 0 bases, with 5 bases sitting between them. The CDR3 has 12 amino acids. The CDR3 nucleotides read TGTGCCAGCAGCCCAATGAACACTGAAGCTTTCTTT. As protein: CASSPMNTEAFF.

The chain has TRBV6-1 and TRBJ2-5; possibly TRBD1 for D (8 bases). This CDR3 region has 14 residues. Trimming took 5 bases from V and 3 from J, leaving 13 bases between them. Germline V gives CDR1 MNHNS, CDR2 SASEGT. The CDR3 loop is CASSPTGGEETQYF. As DNA, the CDR3 is TGTGCCAGCAGTCCCACAGGGGGGGAAGAGACCCAGTACTTC.

This clone was recorded once. This sequence joins TRBV7-9 and TRBJ1-1, with a possible D match to TRBD1 (5 bases). Germline V lookup: CDR1 SEHNR, CDR2 FQNEAQ (reference sequence). Trimming stripped 4 bases from V and 3 bases from J, with 12 bases between. This CDR3 comprises 14 residues. CDR3 coding DNA: TGTGCCAGCAGCTCGCAGGGAACTCACACTGAAGCTTTCTTT. Its protein product is CASSSQGTHTEAFF.

This chain connects TRBV27 to TRBJ2-7; the match to TRBD2 covers 11 bases. Germline V gene lookup returns CDR1 MNHEY and CDR2 SMNVEV (reference sequence). The CDR3 is 14 amino acids. The J segment lost 4 bases and the V segment lost 5 bases, leaving 4 bases of the junction unmatched. CDR3 in DNA: TGTGCCAGCAGTCCCGGGACTAGCGGTTACGAGCAGTACTTC. It encodes CASSPGTSGYEQYF.

V usage is TRBV10-1 and J usage is TRBJ1-6; D uncertain. CDR3 length: 14 amino acids. Trimming cost V 2 bases and J 4 bases, with 6 bases left between them. The germline V gene encodes CDR1 WNHNN and CDR2 SYGVQD (reference sequence). As DNA, the CDR3 is TGCGCCAGCAGTGAGGGAGGGTATAATTCACCCCTCCACTTT. Amino acid sequence: CASSEGGYNSPLHF.

This chain links TRBV5-1 with TRBJ2-5; 7 bases map to TRBD1. The CDR3 covers 18 residues. In germline, CDR1 is SGHRS, CDR2 YFSETQ. V shed 0 bases, J shed 4 bases, and the junction held 15 bases outside the gene matches. CDR3 sequence (DNA): TGCGCCAGCAGCTTGGACCCATGGACGAGGGGGCGCGGAGAGACCCAGTACTTC. This codes for CASSLDPWTRGRGETQYF.

The chain has TRBV27 and TRBJ1-2, with 10 bases matching TRBD1. This CDR3 spans 16 amino acids. The germline V gene encodes CDR1 MNHEY and CDR2 SMNVEV (reference sequence). J gave up 2 bases and V 7 bases, and 10 bases lay outside the gene matches. DNA of the CDR3: TGTGCCAGCAACCCCCGAGGACAGGGGGGAAACTATGGCTACACCTTC. Protein: CASNPRGQGGNYGYTF.

This clone has more than one count but fewer than ten. The J gene is TRBJ1-2, the V gene TRBV10-3; possible D gene TRBD1, 6 bases. The CDR3 loop spans 11 amino acids. Germline values: CDR1 ENHRY, CDR2 SYGVKD. V lost 8 bases and J 3 bases, leaving 7 bases between the germline ends. CDR3 loop: CAIGGYYGYTF. CDR3 nucleotides: TGTGCCATCGGGGGCTACTATGGCTACACCTTC.

V gene TRBV9 combines with J gene TRBJ2-3; D is perhaps TRBD2 (6 bases). Trimming took 0 bases from V and 8 from J, leaving 10 bases between them. Per the germline V gene, CDR1 is SGDLS and CDR2 is YYNGEE. CDR3 size: 13 residues. CDR3 coding DNA: TGTGCCAGCAGCGTAGTTGTGGGGGGTACGCAGTATTTT. Translation gives CASSVVVGGTQYF.

This clone was found a few times. V is TRBV7-9 and J is TRBJ2-1, with D perhaps TRBD2 (6 bases). The CDR3 loop spans 15 amino acids. Germline CDR1 and CDR2: SEHNR and FQNEAQ (reference sequence). Trimming pared 5 bases from V and 2 bases from J, leaving 13 bases between. Here the CDR3 reads CASSHPAGTYNEQFF. The CDR3 DNA follows: TGTGCCAGCAGCCATCCGGCGGGAACCTACAATGAGCAGTTCTTC.

The chain is built from TRBV19 and TRBJ1-1; 7 bases are shared with TRBD1. V lost 6 bases to trimming and J lost 0 bases; unmatched junction nucleotides: 10. Germline CDR1 reads LNHDA; CDR2 reads SQIVND (reference sequence). This CDR3 has 16 amino acids. The CDR3 DNA reads TGTGCCAGTAGCTCCCGACAGGGAGCCTTGAACACTGAAGCTTTCTTT. Residues: CASSSRQGALNTEAFF.

The chain has TRBV2 and TRBJ2-2; no definite D call. Germline loops: CDR1 SNHLY, CDR2 FYNNEI. The germline V and J ends were trimmed by 0 bases and 2 bases, with 4 bases remaining between them. This CDR3 region has 14 residues. The CDR3 loop is CASSEARNTGELFF. CDR3 nucleotide sequence: TGTGCCAGCAGTGAAGCGCGAAACACCGGGGAGCTGTTTTTT.

This clone has more than one count but fewer than ten. The gene calls are TRBV19 and TRBJ1-1, with 7 bases matching TRBD1. Per the germline V gene, CDR1 is LNHDA and CDR2 is SQIVND (reference sequence). The CDR3 consists of 14 residues. V shed 6 bases, J shed 1 base, and the junction held 5 bases outside the gene matches. For the CDR3, the DNA is TGTGCCAGTAGCTTCGACAGGGAGAACACTGAAGCTTTCTTT. Encoded protein: CASSFDRENTEAFF.

As DNA, the CDR3 is TGTGCCAGCAGGGCTCCGGGACAGGGTAATCAGCCCCAGCATTTT. The encoded protein is CASRAPGQGNQPQHF. J is TRBJ1-5 and V is TRBV28; 9 nucleotides line up with TRBD1. Germline CDR1 MDHEN, CDR2 SYDVKM. J lost 4 bases, V lost 6 bases, and 7 bases had no gene match. This CDR3 is built from 15 residues.

The chain uses TRBV9 and TRBJ2-2; TRBD2 aligns across 8 bases. Germline lookup yields CDR1 SGDLS and CDR2 YYNGEE. The CDR3 extends over 15 amino acids. The ends lost 3 bases at V and 7 bases at J; junction bases unmatched: 8. The chain's CDR3 is CASSAPGGLGGELFF. DNA for the CDR3: TGTGCCAGCAGCGCCCCGGGGGGGCTGGGCGGGGAGCTGTTTTTT. Full variable domain (outside the CDR3, taken from reference TRBV9 and TRBJ2-2): DSGVTQTPKHLITATGQRVTLRCSPRSGDLSVYWYQQSLDQGLQFLIQYYNGEERAKGNILERFSAQQFPDLHSELNLSSLELGDSALYFCASSAPGGLGGELFFGEGSRLTVL.

The chain recombines TRBV5-1 with TRBJ1-2; no clear D. Germline CDR1 SGHRS, CDR2 YFSETQ. The CDR3 consists of 15 residues. The ends were cut back, 0 bases at V and 0 bases at J, with 9 bases in the middle. CDR3 bases: TGCGCCAGCAGCTTGGTGGCCCAAGCTAACTATGGCTACACCTTC. Translated, it gives CASSLVAQANYGYTF.

The chain carries TRBV6-5 and TRBJ2-3, with TRBD2 matching 9 bases. Germline CDR1 and CDR2: MNHEY and SVGAGI. This CDR3 has 16 residues. V was pared by 0 bases and J by 4 bases, with 5 bases of the junction left unmatched. In DNA form, the CDR3 reads TGTGCCAGCAGTTACTCGAGGACTAGCGAGCCAGATACGCAGTATTTT. Encoded protein: CASSYSRTSEPDTQYF.

V and J are TRBV29-1 and TRBJ2-7; 11 nucleotides line up with TRBD1. The CDR3 covers 14 residues. The germline CDR1 and CDR2 sequences are SQVTM and ANQGSEA. J was trimmed by 2 bases and V by 6 bases; bases with no gene match: 6. The DNA of the CDR3 is TGCAGCGTAGCCCCGGGACAGGGGGCCTACGAGCAGTACTTC. Its protein is CSVAPGQGAYEQYF.

The chain employs TRBV6-5 and TRBJ1-2, with D tentatively TRBD1 (6 bases). This CDR3 contains 14 residues. The V and J ends lost 2 bases and 5 bases respectively, with 12 bases between them. Germline values: CDR1 MNHEY, CDR2 SVGAGI. As DNA, the CDR3 is TGTGCCAGCAGTTACGGGCAGGGGAAATATGGCTACACCTTC. Protein: CASSYGQGKYGYTF.

The genes are TRBV4-2 and TRBJ1-1; D not certain. Trimming stripped 4 bases from V and 6 bases from J, with 9 bases between. CDR1 and CDR2 (germline): LGHNA, YNFKEQ. CDR3 length equals 12 residues. CDR3 nucleotides: TGTGCCAGCAGCCCGGCGGGATCTGAAGCTTTCTTT. Residues: CASSPAGSEAFF.

The chain uses TRBV6-5 and TRBJ1-2; D not certain. The V end was cut by 0 bases, the J end by 0 bases, with 5 bases between. The CDR3 has 14 amino acids. Looked up from germline, CDR1 is MNHEY and CDR2 is SVGAGI. The CDR3 loop is CASSYSTPNYGYTF. CDR3 DNA sequence: TGTGCCAGCAGTTACTCCACACCTAACTATGGCTACACCTTC.